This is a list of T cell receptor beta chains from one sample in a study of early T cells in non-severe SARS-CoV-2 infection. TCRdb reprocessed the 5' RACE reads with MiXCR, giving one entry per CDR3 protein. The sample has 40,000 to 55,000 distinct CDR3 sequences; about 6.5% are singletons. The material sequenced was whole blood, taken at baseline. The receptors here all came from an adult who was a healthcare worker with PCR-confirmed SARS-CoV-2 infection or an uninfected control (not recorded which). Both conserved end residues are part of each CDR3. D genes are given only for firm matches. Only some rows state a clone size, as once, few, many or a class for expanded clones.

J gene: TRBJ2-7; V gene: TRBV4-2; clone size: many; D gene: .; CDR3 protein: CASSQASYHEQYF; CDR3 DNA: TGTGCCAGCAGCCAAGCGTCATACCACGAGCAGTACTTC
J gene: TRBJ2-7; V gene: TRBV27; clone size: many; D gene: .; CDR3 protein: CASPPGGGSYEQYF; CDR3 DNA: TGTGCCAGCCCACCTGGGGGCGGGAGTTACGAGCAGTACTTC
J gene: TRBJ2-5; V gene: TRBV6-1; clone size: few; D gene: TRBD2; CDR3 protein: CASSERGLGKETQYF; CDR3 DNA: TGTGCCAGCAGTGAGAGGGGACTAGGGAAAGAGACCCAGTACTTC
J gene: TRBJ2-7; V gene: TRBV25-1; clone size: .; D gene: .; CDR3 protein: CASTLSSYYEQYF; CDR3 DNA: TGTGCCAGCACCCTCTCCTCCTACTACGAGCAGTACTTC
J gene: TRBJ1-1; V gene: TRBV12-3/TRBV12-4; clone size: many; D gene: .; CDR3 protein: CASSFLVGGYTEAFF; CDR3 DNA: TGTGCCAGCAGTTTCCTAGTAGGGGGTTACACTGAAGCTTTCTTT
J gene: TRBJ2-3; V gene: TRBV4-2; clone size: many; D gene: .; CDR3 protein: CASSPQMRDTQYF; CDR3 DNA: TGTGCCAGCAGCCCGCAGATGCGGGATACGCAGTATTTT
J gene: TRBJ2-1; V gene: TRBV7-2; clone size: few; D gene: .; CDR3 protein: CASSSATSNEQFF; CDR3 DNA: TGTGCCAGCAGCTCTGCTACCAGCAATGAGCAGTTCTTC
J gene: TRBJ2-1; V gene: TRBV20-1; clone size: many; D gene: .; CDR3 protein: CSATLPYNEQFF; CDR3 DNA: TGCAGTGCTACACTACCTTACAATGAGCAGTTCTTC
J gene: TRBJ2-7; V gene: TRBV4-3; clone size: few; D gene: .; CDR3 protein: CASSQDRRAYEQYF; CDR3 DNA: TGCGCCAGCAGCCAAGATCGCAGGGCCTACGAGCAGTACTTC
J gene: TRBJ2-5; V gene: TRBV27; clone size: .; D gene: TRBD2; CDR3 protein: CASTFWEGLAEETQYF; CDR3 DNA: TGTGCCAGCACTTTTTGGGAGGGACTAGCGGAAGAGACCCAGTACTTC
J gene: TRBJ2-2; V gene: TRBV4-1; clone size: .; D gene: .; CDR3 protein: CASSPPPGRHTGELFF; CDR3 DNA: TGCGCCAGCAGCCCACCACCGGGCCGACACACCGGGGAGCTGTTTTTT
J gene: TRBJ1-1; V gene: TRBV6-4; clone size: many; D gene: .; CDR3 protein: CASSAEGESAAFF; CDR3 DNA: TGTGCCAGCAGTGCAGAGGGCGAAAGCGCGGCTTTCTTT
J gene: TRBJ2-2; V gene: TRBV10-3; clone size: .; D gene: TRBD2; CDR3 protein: CAIRTGGADGELFF; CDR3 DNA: TGTGCCATCAGGACCGGGGGGGCGGACGGGGAGCTGTTTTTT
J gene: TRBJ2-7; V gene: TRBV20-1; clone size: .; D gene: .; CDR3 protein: CSANSQRTEGYEQYF; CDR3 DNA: TGCAGTGCCAACTCCCAAAGAACGGAGGGCTACGAGCAGTACTTC
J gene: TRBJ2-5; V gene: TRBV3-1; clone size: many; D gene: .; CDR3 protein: CASSHPSGTQYF; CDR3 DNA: TGTGCCAGCAGCCATCCAAGTGGGACCCAGTACTTC
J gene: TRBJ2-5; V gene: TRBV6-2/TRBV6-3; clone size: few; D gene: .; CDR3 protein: CASAPRGFQETQYF; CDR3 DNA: TGTGCCAGCGCCCCACGCGGATTCCAAGAGACCCAGTACTTC
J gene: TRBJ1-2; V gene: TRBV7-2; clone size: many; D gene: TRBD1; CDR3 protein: CASSLNRGRRDGYTF; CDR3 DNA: TGTGCCAGCAGCTTAAATAGGGGGCGGAGGGATGGCTACACCTTC
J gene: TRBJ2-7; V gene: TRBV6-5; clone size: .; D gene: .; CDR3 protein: CASRAGAFSYEQYF; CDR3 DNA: TGTGCCAGCAGGGCGGGGGCCTTCTCCTACGAGCAGTACTTC
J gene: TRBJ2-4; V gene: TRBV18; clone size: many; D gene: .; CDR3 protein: CASSRDLGDIQYF; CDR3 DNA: TGTGCCAGCTCAAGGGACCTAGGGGACATTCAGTACTTC
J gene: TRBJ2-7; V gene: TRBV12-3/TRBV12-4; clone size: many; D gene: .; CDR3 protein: CASSVGSSYEQYF; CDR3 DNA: TGTGCCAGCAGTGTAGGGAGCTCCTACGAGCAGTACTTC
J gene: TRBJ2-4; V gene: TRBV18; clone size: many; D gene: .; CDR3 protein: CASSPGRGVRIQYF; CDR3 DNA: TGTGCCAGCTCACCAGGAAGAGGGGTGCGCATTCAGTACTTC
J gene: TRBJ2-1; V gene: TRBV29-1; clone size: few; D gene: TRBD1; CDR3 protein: CSVVRTGFNEQFF; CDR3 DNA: TGCAGCGTTGTGAGGACAGGGTTTAATGAGCAGTTCTTC
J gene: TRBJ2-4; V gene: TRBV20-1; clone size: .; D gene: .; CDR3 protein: CSAQHQTLPEGIQYF; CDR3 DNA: TGCAGTGCTCAGCATCAGACACTCCCCGAGGGCATTCAGTACTTC
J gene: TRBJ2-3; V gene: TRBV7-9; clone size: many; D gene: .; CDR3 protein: CASSPDSNTDTQYF; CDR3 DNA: TGTGCCAGCAGCCCAGACAGTAACACAGATACGCAGTATTTT
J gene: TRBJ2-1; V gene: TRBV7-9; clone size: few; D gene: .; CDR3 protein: CASSLSSGGANEQFF; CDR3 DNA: TGTGCCAGCAGCTTAAGTTCAGGGGGGGCCAATGAGCAGTTCTTC
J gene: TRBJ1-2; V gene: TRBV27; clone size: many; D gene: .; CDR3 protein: CASSSTGQIYGYTF; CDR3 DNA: TGTGCCAGCAGCTCTACCGGACAGATCTATGGCTACACCTTC
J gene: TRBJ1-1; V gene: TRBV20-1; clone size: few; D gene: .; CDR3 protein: CSVRGLLTIFTEAFF; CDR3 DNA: TGCAGTGTGCGAGGGCTACTTACTATTTTCACTGAAGCTTTCTTT
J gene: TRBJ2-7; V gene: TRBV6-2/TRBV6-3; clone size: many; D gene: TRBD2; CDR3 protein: CASRRAGGSYEQYF; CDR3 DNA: TGTGCCAGCAGACGGGCGGGGGGATCCTACGAGCAGTACTTC
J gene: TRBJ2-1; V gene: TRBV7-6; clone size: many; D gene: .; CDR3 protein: CASSLGPYNEQFF; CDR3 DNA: TGTGCCAGCAGCTTAGGACCCTACAATGAGCAGTTCTTC
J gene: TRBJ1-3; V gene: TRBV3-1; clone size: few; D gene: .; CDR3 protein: CASSQVGERRNTIYF; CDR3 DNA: TGTGCCAGCAGCCAGGTCGGAGAGAGAAGAAACACCATATATTTT
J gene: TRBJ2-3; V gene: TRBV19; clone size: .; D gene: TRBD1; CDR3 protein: CASSASGTGTTDTQYF; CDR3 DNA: TGTGCCAGTAGTGCCTCCGGGACAGGGACCACAGATACGCAGTATTTT
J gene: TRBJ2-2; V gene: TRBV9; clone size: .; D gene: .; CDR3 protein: CASSVGTGGNTGELFF; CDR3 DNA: TGTGCCAGCAGCGTAGGGACTGGCGGTAACACCGGGGAGCTGTTTTTT
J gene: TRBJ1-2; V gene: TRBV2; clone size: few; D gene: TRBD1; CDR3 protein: CASSGTGGAVGGYTF; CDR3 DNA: TGTGCCAGCAGTGGGACAGGGGGCGCGGTAGGAGGCTACACCTTC
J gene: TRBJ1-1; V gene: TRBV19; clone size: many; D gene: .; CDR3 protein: CASLSNMNTEAFF; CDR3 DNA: TGTGCCAGCCTATCTAACATGAACACTGAAGCTTTCTTT
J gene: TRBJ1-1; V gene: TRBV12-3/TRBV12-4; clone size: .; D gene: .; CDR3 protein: CASSLPGPGEGTEAFF; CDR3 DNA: TGTGCCAGCAGTTTACCCGGACCCGGGGAGGGAACTGAAGCTTTCTTT
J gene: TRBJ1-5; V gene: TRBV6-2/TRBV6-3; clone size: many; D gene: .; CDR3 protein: CASRRDRNQPQHF; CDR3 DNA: TGTGCCAGCAGGCGCGACAGGAATCAGCCCCAGCATTTT
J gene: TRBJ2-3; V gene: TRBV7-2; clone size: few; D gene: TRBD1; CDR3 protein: CASRDRGFGDTQYF; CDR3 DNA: TGTGCCAGCAGGGACAGGGGATTTGGAGATACGCAGTATTTT
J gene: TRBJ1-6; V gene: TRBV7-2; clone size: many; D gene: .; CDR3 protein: CASSSGLSDYRSPLHF; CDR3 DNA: TGTGCCAGCAGCTCGGGACTAAGTGATTACCGTTCACCCCTCCACTTT
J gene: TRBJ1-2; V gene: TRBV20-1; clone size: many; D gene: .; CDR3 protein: CSADQDTYGYTF; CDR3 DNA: TGCAGTGCTGACCAGGACACTTATGGCTACACCTTC
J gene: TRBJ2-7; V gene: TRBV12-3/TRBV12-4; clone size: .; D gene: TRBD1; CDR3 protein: CASSPSGQGYYEQYF; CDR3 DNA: TGTGCCAGCAGCCCGTCGGGACAGGGCTACTACGAGCAGTACTTC
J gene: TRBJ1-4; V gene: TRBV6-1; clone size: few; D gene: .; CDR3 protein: CASSVEPGIQSEKLFF; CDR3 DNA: TGTGCCAGCAGTGTAGAACCCGGGATTCAGTCTGAAAAACTGTTTTTT
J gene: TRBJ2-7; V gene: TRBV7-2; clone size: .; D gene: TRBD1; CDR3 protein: CANSLAPGQGAYEQYF; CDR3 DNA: TGTGCCAACAGCTTAGCGCCAGGACAGGGGGCCTACGAGCAGTACTTC
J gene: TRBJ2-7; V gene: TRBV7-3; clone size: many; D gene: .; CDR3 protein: CASSLIEGQYSYEQYF; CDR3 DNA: TGTGCCAGCAGCTTAATTGAGGGACAATACTCCTACGAGCAGTACTTC
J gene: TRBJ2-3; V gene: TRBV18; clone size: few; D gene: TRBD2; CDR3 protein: CASSPGGGTDTQYF; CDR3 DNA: TGTGCCAGCTCTCCCGGGGGGGGCACAGATACGCAGTATTTT
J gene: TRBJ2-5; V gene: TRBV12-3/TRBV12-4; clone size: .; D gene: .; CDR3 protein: CASSLNPSEETQYF; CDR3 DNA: TGTGCCAGCAGTTTAAACCCCTCGGAAGAGACCCAGTACTTC
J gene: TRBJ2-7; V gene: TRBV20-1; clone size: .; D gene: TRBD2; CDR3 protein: CNARPTSGQIRSYEQYF; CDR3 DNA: TGCAATGCTAGACCGACTAGCGGGCAAATAAGGTCCTACGAGCAGTACTTC
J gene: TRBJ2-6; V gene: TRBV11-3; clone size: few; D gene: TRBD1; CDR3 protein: CASSLRQGSSGANVLTF; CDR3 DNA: TGTGCCAGCAGCCTAAGACAGGGGAGCTCTGGGGCCAACGTCCTGACTTTC
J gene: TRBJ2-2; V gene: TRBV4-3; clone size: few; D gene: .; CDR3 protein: CASSQDEGDNTGELFF; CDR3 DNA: TGCGCCAGCAGCCAAGATGAGGGGGACAACACCGGGGAGCTGTTTTTT
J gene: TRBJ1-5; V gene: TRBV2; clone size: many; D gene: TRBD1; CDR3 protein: CASSGTGRNQPQHF; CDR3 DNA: TGTGCCAGCAGTGGGACAGGACGCAATCAGCCCCAGCATTTT